The T cell receptor beta chain under discussion was sequenced for a study of T-cell reconstitution after alpha-beta-depleted transplantation in children. In its sample, this clonotype was seen many times. Its antigen is as yet unknown. CDR1 and CDR2 (germline): MGHDK, SYGVNS. The CDR3 runs 14 residues. Trimming shortened V by 3 bases and J by 8 bases, and 16 bases separated the two germline ends. Study-level results: Reportedly, alpha-beta T cells present about two months post-transplant originated from several hundred expanded clones of graft origin. T-cell counts and diversity were attributed mostly to newly produced T cells one year after transplant. Surviving recipient T cells and thymic progenitors underlay high day-60 TCRbeta diversity in some patients.

Unique molecular identifiers were built into the TCRbeta library. TCRdb redid the calling of the PCR reads with MiXCR, one entry per CDR3 protein. The sample carries about 580,000 distinct CDR3 sequences, roughly 24% recorded once. The sample consisted of PBMCs, mostly from graft donor cells, taken 360 days after TCRalphabeta/CD19-depleted stem cell transplant. The source is a boy under three years old who had a stem cell transplant for acute myeloid leukemia, so the T cells may come from the graft donor. The chain carries TRBV25-1 and TRBJ1-1; D ambiguous. The CDR3 is CASSDSALSPEAFF. In DNA, the CDR3 is TGTGCCAGCAGTGACTCCGCTTTAAGCCCGGAAGCTTTCTTT.